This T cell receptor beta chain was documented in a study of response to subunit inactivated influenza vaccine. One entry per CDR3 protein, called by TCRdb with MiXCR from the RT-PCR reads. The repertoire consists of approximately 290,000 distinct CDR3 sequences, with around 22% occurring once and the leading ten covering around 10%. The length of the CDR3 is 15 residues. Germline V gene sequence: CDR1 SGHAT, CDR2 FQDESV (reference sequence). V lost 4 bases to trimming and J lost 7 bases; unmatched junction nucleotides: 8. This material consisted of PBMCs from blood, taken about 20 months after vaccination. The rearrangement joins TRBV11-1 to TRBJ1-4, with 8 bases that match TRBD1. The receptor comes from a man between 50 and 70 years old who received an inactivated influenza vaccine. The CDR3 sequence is CASSSLRGRSEKLFF. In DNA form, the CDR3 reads TGTGCCAGCAGCTCTCTCAGGGGGCGAAGTGAAAAACTGTTTTTT.